The 5 T cell receptor beta chains in this list originate from one sample, sequenced in a study of blood T cell repertoires in COVID-19. Profiled with immunoSEQ multiplex PCR; TCRdb holds only in-frame clones, not every one. The sample shows about 210,000 clones, 70% to 90% of them seen only once. Sequencing used peripheral blood. The receptor set was obtained from a man aged 35-49 years with acute or convalescent COVID-19.

CDR3 DNA: TGTGCCAGCAGCTTAGCCTTGGGCAGTGGCTACACCTTC. Encoded protein: CASSLALGSGYTF. The chain links TRBV7-8 to TRBJ1-2; no clear D gene. Trimming removed 0 bases from V and 7 bases from J, with 9 bases in between. Germline CDR1 reads SGHVS; CDR2 reads FQNEAQ. The CDR3 has 13 amino acids.

This chain links TRBV14 with TRBJ2-7; 9 bases match TRBD1. The V gene end was trimmed by 5 bases and the J gene end by 4 bases; junction bases not matched to a gene: 12. The CDR3 spans 16 residues. Germline lookup yields CDR1 SGHDN and CDR2 FVKESK. CDR3 DNA: TGTGCCAGCAGCGTCGATCCGGGACAGGGCCCTTACGAGCAGTACTTC. Translated, it gives CASSVDPGQGPYEQYF.

The rearrangement joins TRBV25-1 to TRBJ2-4; the match to TRBD1 covers 8 bases. V shed 3 bases, J shed 7 bases, and the junction held 8 bases outside the gene matches. Germline loops: CDR1 MGHDK, CDR2 SYGVNS. CDR3 size: 15 residues. Here the CDR3 reads CASSDLNRGWNIQYF. CDR3 sequence (DNA): TGTGCCAGCAGTGATCTAAACAGGGGGTGGAACATTCAGTACTTC.

The chain uses TRBV3-1 (or the pseudogene TRBV3-2) and TRBJ2-1; perhaps TRBD2 as D (6 bases). Per germline, CDR1 LGHDT and CDR2 YNNKEL (reference sequence). Trimming pared 0 bases from V and 13 bases from J, leaving 22 bases between. This CDR3 has 16 amino acids. The CDR3 region has the DNA TGTGCCAGCAGCCAAGATCCGGCAGGGAGGCCAGTCCAACAGTTCTTC. This sequence encodes CASSQDPAGRPVQQFF.

The chain combines TRBV18 with TRBJ2-3; 14 nucleotides match TRBD2. Germline CDR1 reads KGHSH; CDR2 reads LQKENI. This CDR3 contains 16 residues. V lost 3 bases and J lost 4; bases outside the gene matches: 3. The CDR3 sequence: CASSPRTSGGPDTQYF. The CDR3 bases are TGTGCCAGCTCACCCCGGACTAGCGGGGGGCCAGATACGCAGTATTTT. Complete variable domain (other parts from reference TRBV18 and TRBJ2-3): NAGVMQNPRHLVRRRGQEARLRCSPMKGHSHVYWYRQLPEEGLKFMVYLQKENIIDESGMPKERFSAEFPKEGPSILRIQQVVRGDSAAYFCASSPRTSGGPDTQYFGPGTRLTVL.